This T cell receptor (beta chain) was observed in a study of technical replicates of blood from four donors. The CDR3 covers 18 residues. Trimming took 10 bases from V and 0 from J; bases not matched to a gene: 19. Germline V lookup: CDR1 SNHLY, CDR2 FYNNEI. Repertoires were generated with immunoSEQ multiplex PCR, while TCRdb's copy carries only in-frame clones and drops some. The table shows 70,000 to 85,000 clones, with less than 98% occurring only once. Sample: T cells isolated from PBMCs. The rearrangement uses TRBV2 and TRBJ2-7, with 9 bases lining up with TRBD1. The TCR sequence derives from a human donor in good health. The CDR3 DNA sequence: TGTGCCACCCAAGCAGGACAGGGGAGGGGTGGGCGCTCCTACGAGCAGTACTTC. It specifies CATQAGQGRGGRSYEQYF. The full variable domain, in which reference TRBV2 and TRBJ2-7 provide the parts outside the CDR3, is EPEVTQTPSHQVTQMGQEVILRCVPISNHLYFYWYRQILGQKVEFLVSFYNNEISEKSEIFDDQFSVERPDGSNFTLKIRSTKLEDSAMYFCATQAGQGRGGRSYEQYFGPGTRLTVT.